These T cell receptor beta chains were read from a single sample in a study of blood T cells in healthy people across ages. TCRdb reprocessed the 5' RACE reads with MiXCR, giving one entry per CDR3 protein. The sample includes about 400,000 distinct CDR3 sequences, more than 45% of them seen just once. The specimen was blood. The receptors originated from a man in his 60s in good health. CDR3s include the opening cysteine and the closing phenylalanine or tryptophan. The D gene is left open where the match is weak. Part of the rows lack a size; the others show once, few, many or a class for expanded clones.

CDR3 DNA: TGTGCTAGCAGCTCCCGGACACGGGAATCCTACAATGAGCAGTTCTTC
CDR3 protein: CASSSRTRESYNEQFF
D gene: NA
J gene: TRBJ2-1
V gene: TRBV7-7
CDR3 length: 16
clone size: NA

CDR3 DNA: TGCAGCGTTGAAGATGTCGAGACAGGGAAGGGATACACCATATATTTT
CDR3 protein: CSVEDVETGKGYTIYF
D gene: TRBD1
J gene: TRBJ1-3
V gene: TRBV29-1
CDR3 length: 16
clone size: many

CDR3 DNA: TGCAGCGTTGAAGAGGACGGTCCCGAGCAGTACTTC
CDR3 protein: CSVEEDGPEQYF
D gene: NA
J gene: TRBJ2-7
V gene: TRBV29-1
CDR3 length: 12
clone size: NA

CDR3 DNA: TGTGCCAGCAGCCCACAATCAGAGCAGTTCTTC
CDR3 protein: CASSPQSEQFF
D gene: NA
J gene: TRBJ2-1
V gene: TRBV28
CDR3 length: 11
clone size: NA

CDR3 DNA: TGTGCCAGCAGTGACGCCAGGGGTTACGAGCAGTACTTC
CDR3 protein: CASSDARGYEQYF
D gene: NA
J gene: TRBJ2-7
V gene: TRBV6-6
CDR3 length: 13
clone size: NA

CDR3 DNA: TGTGCCAGCAGCGCCCCTAGGATACAAGAGACCCAGTACTTC
CDR3 protein: CASSAPRIQETQYF
D gene: NA
J gene: TRBJ2-5
V gene: TRBV21-1
CDR3 length: 14
clone size: NA

CDR3 DNA: TGTGCCATCGGGACCAAGGGGCTGGGCGAGCAGTACTTC
CDR3 protein: CAIGTKGLGEQYF
D gene: NA
J gene: TRBJ2-7
V gene: TRBV10-3
CDR3 length: 13
clone size: NA

CDR3 DNA: TGTGCCAGCTGGACTAGCGGGGTATCCTACGAGCAGTACTTC
CDR3 protein: CASWTSGVSYEQYF
D gene: TRBD2
J gene: TRBJ2-7
V gene: TRBV6-5
CDR3 length: 14
clone size: NA

CDR3 DNA: TGCGCCAGCAGCCTGGACAGGGCGAACAATGAGCAGTTCTTC
CDR3 protein: CASSLDRANNEQFF
D gene: TRBD1
J gene: TRBJ2-1
V gene: TRBV5-1
CDR3 length: 14
clone size: many

CDR3 DNA: TGCAGCGTTGAAGAACGGACGGGGGCGCGTTCTAGGGACACCTTC
CDR3 protein: CSVEERTGARSRDTF
D gene: NA
J gene: TRBJ1-2
V gene: TRBV29-1
CDR3 length: 15
clone size: few

CDR3 DNA: TGTGCCAGCAGCTTAGGGTTGACCCGCACAGATACGCAGTATTTT
CDR3 protein: CASSLGLTRTDTQYF
D gene: NA
J gene: TRBJ2-3
V gene: TRBV7-8
CDR3 length: 15
clone size: many

CDR3 DNA: TGCAGTGCTAGAGGGCAGGGATGGTACAATGAGCAGTACTTC
CDR3 protein: CSARGQGWYNEQYF
D gene: NA
J gene: TRBJ2-5
V gene: TRBV20-1
CDR3 length: 14
clone size: few

CDR3 DNA: TGCGCCAGCACCGCCGCTTCTAGTGAGCAGTACTTC
CDR3 protein: CASTAASSEQYF
D gene: NA
J gene: TRBJ2-4
V gene: TRBV10-2
CDR3 length: 12
clone size: NA

CDR3 DNA: TGTGCCATCAGTTACCCGTTGGAGGGTATTATTCAGTCCCAGCATTTT
CDR3 protein: CAISYPLEGIIQSQHF
D gene: NA
J gene: TRBJ1-5
V gene: TRBV10-3
CDR3 length: 16
clone size: NA

CDR3 DNA: TGTGCCAGCAGACCCAGAGCAGATACGCAGTATTTT
CDR3 protein: CASRPRADTQYF
D gene: NA
J gene: TRBJ2-3
V gene: TRBV12-3/TRBV12-4
CDR3 length: 12
clone size: NA

CDR3 DNA: TGTGCCACCAGTGATTCAGTCCATGAGCAGTTCTTC
CDR3 protein: CATSDSVHEQFF
D gene: NA
J gene: TRBJ2-1
V gene: TRBV24-1
CDR3 length: 12
clone size: NA

CDR3 DNA: TGTGCCAGCAGCTCCAACACAGGGGTCACTGAAGCTTTCTTT
CDR3 protein: CASSSNTGVTEAFF
D gene: TRBD1
J gene: TRBJ1-1
V gene: TRBV7-9
CDR3 length: 14
clone size: NA

CDR3 DNA: TGTGCCAGCAGTTACCTCCCAGGGCGGGATCAGCCCCAGCATTTT
CDR3 protein: CASSYLPGRDQPQHF
D gene: NA
J gene: TRBJ1-5
V gene: TRBV6-5
CDR3 length: 15
clone size: many

CDR3 DNA: TGTGCCATCAGGGCCGTTGGCGCGGGGGGGTACACAGATACGCAGTATTTT
CDR3 protein: CAIRAVGAGGYTDTQYF
D gene: TRBD2
J gene: TRBJ2-3
V gene: TRBV10-3
CDR3 length: 17
clone size: NA

CDR3 DNA: TGCGCCAGCAGTGATAGGGGGACAGGTACCGTGGATACGCAGTATTTT
CDR3 protein: CASSDRGTGTVDTQYF
D gene: TRBD1
J gene: TRBJ2-3
V gene: TRBV10-2
CDR3 length: 16
clone size: NA

CDR3 DNA: TGTGCCAGCAGCTCGGACAGCACCAGGTCACCCCTCCACTTT
CDR3 protein: CASSSDSTRSPLHF
D gene: NA
J gene: TRBJ1-6
V gene: TRBV7-2
CDR3 length: 14
clone size: NA

CDR3 DNA: TGTGCCAGCAGTTTAGTAATGGCAGGGAGTCAGCCCCAGCATTTT
CDR3 protein: CASSLVMAGSQPQHF
D gene: NA
J gene: TRBJ1-5
V gene: TRBV12-3/TRBV12-4
CDR3 length: 15
clone size: once

CDR3 DNA: TGCAGCGTAGGACAGGGATGGGATCAGCCCCAGCATTTT
CDR3 protein: CSVGQGWDQPQHF
D gene: TRBD1
J gene: TRBJ1-5
V gene: TRBV29-1
CDR3 length: 13
clone size: few

CDR3 DNA: TGTGCCAGCAGCTTAGCCCCGAGACAGACTACCGATTCACCCCTCCACTTT
CDR3 protein: CASSLAPRQTTDSPLHF
D gene: NA
J gene: TRBJ1-6
V gene: TRBV7-6
CDR3 length: 17
clone size: many

CDR3 DNA: TGTGCCAGCAGTTCCCGAGCGGGACAGGGGATCGGAGAGCAGTACTTC
CDR3 protein: CASSSRAGQGIGEQYF
D gene: TRBD1
J gene: TRBJ2-5
V gene: TRBV7-3
CDR3 length: 16
clone size: NA

CDR3 DNA: TGTGCCAGCAGCTTAGAGTATAGCAATCAGCCCCAGCATTTT
CDR3 protein: CASSLEYSNQPQHF
D gene: NA
J gene: TRBJ1-5
V gene: TRBV7-2
CDR3 length: 14
clone size: once

CDR3 DNA: TGTGCCAGCAGCTTAGGGGGTTTGGGCTACGAGCAGTACTTC
CDR3 protein: CASSLGGLGYEQYF
D gene: NA
J gene: TRBJ2-7
V gene: TRBV7-9
CDR3 length: 14
clone size: many

CDR3 DNA: TGCGGCGTTTGGACAGGGGTATACAATGAGCAGTTCTTC
CDR3 protein: CGVWTGVYNEQFF
D gene: TRBD1
J gene: TRBJ2-1
V gene: TRBV29-1
CDR3 length: 13
clone size: NA

CDR3 DNA: TGTGCCAGCCTCCGGGGAAATAGCAATCAGCCCCAGCATTTT
CDR3 protein: CASLRGNSNQPQHF
D gene: NA
J gene: TRBJ1-5
V gene: TRBV12-3/TRBV12-4
CDR3 length: 14
clone size: NA

CDR3 DNA: TGTGCCAGCAGCCACGGGACTCCCCCCTACGAGCAGTACTTC
CDR3 protein: CASSHGTPPYEQYF
D gene: NA
J gene: TRBJ2-7
V gene: TRBV7-6
CDR3 length: 14
clone size: NA

CDR3 DNA: TGCAGTGCTAGAGCGGGAGGGTCCTACAATGAGCAGTTCTTC
CDR3 protein: CSARAGGSYNEQFF
D gene: TRBD2
J gene: TRBJ2-1
V gene: TRBV20-1
CDR3 length: 14
clone size: NA

CDR3 DNA: TGTGCCAGCACCATCGCGACAGGGCCACCTGGAAACACCATATATTTT
CDR3 protein: CASTIATGPPGNTIYF
D gene: TRBD1
J gene: TRBJ1-3
V gene: TRBV28
CDR3 length: 16
clone size: NA

CDR3 DNA: TGTGCCAGCAGCCAAGCGGCGGGGGGTAACAATGAGCAGTTCTTC
CDR3 protein: CASSQAAGGNNEQFF
D gene: TRBD2
J gene: TRBJ2-1
V gene: TRBV4-2
CDR3 length: 15
clone size: many

CDR3 DNA: TGTGCCAGCAGTATAGTAGCGGGGGGGCCGAGGGAGACCCAGTACTTC
CDR3 protein: CASSIVAGGPRETQYF
D gene: TRBD2
J gene: TRBJ2-5
V gene: TRBV2
CDR3 length: 16
clone size: few

CDR3 DNA: TGCAGCCCCTCGGGGGTGGGGGGGACCCAGTACTTC
CDR3 protein: CSPSGVGGTQYF
D gene: NA
J gene: TRBJ2-5
V gene: TRBV29-1
CDR3 length: 12
clone size: NA

CDR3 DNA: TGTGCCAGCAGCCCAAACCGGGACAGGGCTAACTATGGCTACACCTTC
CDR3 protein: CASSPNRDRANYGYTF
D gene: TRBD1
J gene: TRBJ1-2
V gene: TRBV7-8
CDR3 length: 16
clone size: NA

CDR3 DNA: TGTGCCAGCAGCCAAGCCGGGGCAGGTGACGGCTACGAGCAGTACTTC
CDR3 protein: CASSQAGAGDGYEQYF
D gene: NA
J gene: TRBJ2-7
V gene: TRBV4-2
CDR3 length: 16
clone size: few

CDR3 DNA: TGTGCCAGCAGCTTAAGAGGCCCTATACGGGGGGGGAAGGATGAGCAGTACTTC
CDR3 protein: CASSLRGPIRGGKDEQYF
D gene: TRBD2
J gene: TRBJ2-4
V gene: TRBV7-9
CDR3 length: 18
clone size: NA

CDR3 DNA: TGTGCCAGCAGCTCAAATTGGGGGGCCGGGGAGACCCAGTACTTC
CDR3 protein: CASSSNWGAGETQYF
D gene: NA
J gene: TRBJ2-5
V gene: TRBV7-6
CDR3 length: 15
clone size: NA

CDR3 DNA: TGCAGCGTCAATGCCGCGGGGACAGCTAACTATGGCTACACCTTC
CDR3 protein: CSVNAAGTANYGYTF
D gene: TRBD1
J gene: TRBJ1-2
V gene: TRBV29-1
CDR3 length: 15
clone size: NA

CDR3 DNA: TGTGCCAGCAGTAGACAGTCAACTAATGAAAAACTGTTTTTT
CDR3 protein: CASSRQSTNEKLFF
D gene: NA
J gene: TRBJ1-4
V gene: TRBV2
CDR3 length: 14
clone size: NA

CDR3 DNA: TGTGCCAGCAGTATCCCCGGGGAGGGGTCGGGGGGCTACACCTTC
CDR3 protein: CASSIPGEGSGGYTF
D gene: NA
J gene: TRBJ1-2
V gene: TRBV6-5
CDR3 length: 15
clone size: many

CDR3 DNA: TGCAGTGCTAGTCCCAAGGGAGGGCGGGCCTATGGCTACACCTTC
CDR3 protein: CSASPKGGRAYGYTF
D gene: NA
J gene: TRBJ1-2
V gene: TRBV20-1
CDR3 length: 15
clone size: NA

CDR3 DNA: TGTGCCAGCAGCGTAGCCCTAGCGGGACGATACAATGAGCAGTTCTTC
CDR3 protein: CASSVALAGRYNEQFF
D gene: TRBD2
J gene: TRBJ2-1
V gene: TRBV9
CDR3 length: 16
clone size: few

CDR3 DNA: TGTGCCAGCAGTCCCTTAACAGGAGGGGACGGCTACACCTTC
CDR3 protein: CASSPLTGGDGYTF
D gene: NA
J gene: TRBJ1-2
V gene: TRBV2
CDR3 length: 14
clone size: NA

CDR3 DNA: TGCAGCGTTGGGTCCCAGGACAGGGGACGCTACAATGAGCAGTTCTTC
CDR3 protein: CSVGSQDRGRYNEQFF
D gene: TRBD1
J gene: TRBJ2-1
V gene: TRBV29-1
CDR3 length: 16
clone size: NA

CDR3 DNA: TGTGCCTCGCGAGGGAACTATAATTCACCCCTCCACTTT
CDR3 protein: CASRGNYNSPLHF
D gene: NA
J gene: TRBJ1-6
V gene: TRBV30
CDR3 length: 13
clone size: many

CDR3 DNA: TGTGCCAGCAGTTTTGTGGTTCGGGGCATAAATCCACTGGGCTATGGCTACACCTTC
CDR3 protein: CASSFVVRGINPLGYGYTF
D gene: NA
J gene: TRBJ1-2
V gene: TRBV28
CDR3 length: 19
clone size: once